This T cell receptor (beta chain) was sequenced for a study of monozygotic twins with cystic fibrosis. Study-wide points: Nucleotide-identical clonotype sharing was significantly higher within monozygotic CF twin pairs than between unrelated CF individuals. Low clonality (median around 0.0096) suggested a mostly naive repertoire.

In this sample, this clone turned up once. Its antigen is unknown. Clones were read by immunoSEQ multiplex PCR, and TCRdb kept only the in-frame ones, dropping some. The sample has tens of thousands of clones; under 90% are singletons. The CDR3 loop spans 17 amino acids. Per the germline V gene, CDR1 is SEHNR and CDR2 is FQNEAQ (reference sequence). The ends were cut back, 3 bases at V and 0 bases at J, with 18 bases in the middle. This chain joins TRBV7-9 and TRBJ2-7; possibly TRBD1 or TRBD2 for D (5 bases each). This clonotype was sampled from a girl aged 2-10 years with cystic fibrosis. What was sequenced was blood. The CDR3 DNA sequence: TGTGCCAGCAGCTTTCTCCCGGTGGGGGAAAGCTCCTACGAGCAGTACTTC. It specifies CASSFLPVGESSYEQYF.